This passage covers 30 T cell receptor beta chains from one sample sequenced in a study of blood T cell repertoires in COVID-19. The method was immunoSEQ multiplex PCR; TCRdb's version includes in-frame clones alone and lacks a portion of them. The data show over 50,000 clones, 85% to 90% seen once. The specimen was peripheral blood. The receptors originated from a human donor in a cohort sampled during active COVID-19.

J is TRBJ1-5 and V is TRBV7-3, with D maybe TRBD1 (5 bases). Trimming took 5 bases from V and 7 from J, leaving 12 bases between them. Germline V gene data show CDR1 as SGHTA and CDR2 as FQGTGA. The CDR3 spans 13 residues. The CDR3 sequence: CASSLGGYQPQHF. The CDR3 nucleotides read TGTGCCAGCAGCCTCGGGGGGTACCAGCCCCAGCATTTT.

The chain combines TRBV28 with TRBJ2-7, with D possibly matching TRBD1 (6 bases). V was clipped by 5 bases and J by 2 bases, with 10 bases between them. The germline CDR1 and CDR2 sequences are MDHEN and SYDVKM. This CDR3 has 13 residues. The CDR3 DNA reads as TGTGCCAGCAGTATGGGACAAGCCTACGAGCAGTACTTC. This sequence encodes CASSMGQAYEQYF. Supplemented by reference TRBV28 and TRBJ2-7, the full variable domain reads DVKVTQSSRYLVKRTGEKVFLECVQDMDHENMFWYRQDPGLGLRLIYFSYDVKMKEKGDIPEGYSVSREKKERFSLILESASTNQTSMYLCASSMGQAYEQYFGPGTRLTVT.

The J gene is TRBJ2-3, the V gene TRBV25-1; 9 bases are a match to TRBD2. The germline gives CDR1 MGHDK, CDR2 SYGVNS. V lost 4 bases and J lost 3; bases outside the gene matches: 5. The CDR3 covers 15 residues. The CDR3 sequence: CASSASGMPTDTQYF. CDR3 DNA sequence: TGTGCCAGCAGTGCTAGCGGGATGCCTACAGATACGCAGTATTTT.

The CDR3 here is CASSAGTSGTDTQYF. The CDR3 bases are TGTGCCAGCAGCGCCGGGACTAGCGGAACAGATACGCAGTATTTT. V is TRBV6-4 and J is TRBJ2-3; 11 nucleotides agree with TRBD2. Per germline, CDR1 MRHNA and CDR2 SNTAGT. With V trimmed by 6 bases and J by 3 bases, 5 bases remained unmatched. CDR3 size: 15 residues.

The CDR3 nucleotides are TGTGCCAGCAGCCCTATGACAGAAAACTATGGCTACACCTTC. As protein: CASSPMTENYGYTF. This rearrangement joins TRBV7-8 to TRBJ1-2; weak D call: TRBD1 (5 bases). The V end lost 5 bases, the J end lost 2 bases, and 12 bases lay between the germline ends. CDR3 size: 14 residues. In germline, CDR1 is SGHVS, CDR2 FQNEAQ.

CDR3 sequence (DNA): TGTGCCAGCAGACCCAGCACGGGGGGTGACACTGAAGCTTTCTTT. This codes for CASRPSTGGDTEAFF. This chain links TRBV27 with TRBJ1-1; D might be TRBD1 (5 bases). The germline V and J ends were trimmed by 6 bases and 3 bases, with 17 bases remaining between them. CDR3 length: 15 residues. Germline V CDR1 and CDR2: MNHEY, SMNVEV (reference sequence).

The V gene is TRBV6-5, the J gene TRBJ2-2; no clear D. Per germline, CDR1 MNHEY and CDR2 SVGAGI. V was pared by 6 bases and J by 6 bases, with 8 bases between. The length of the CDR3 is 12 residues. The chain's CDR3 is CASRAGSGELFF. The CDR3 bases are TGTGCCAGCAGAGCCGGGTCCGGGGAGCTGTTTTTT.

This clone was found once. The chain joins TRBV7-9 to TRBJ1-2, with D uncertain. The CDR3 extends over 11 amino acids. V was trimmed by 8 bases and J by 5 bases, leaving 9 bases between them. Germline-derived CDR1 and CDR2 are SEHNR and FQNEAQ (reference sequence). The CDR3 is CASGLLYGYTF. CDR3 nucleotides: TGTGCCAGCGGACTTCTATATGGCTACACCTTC.

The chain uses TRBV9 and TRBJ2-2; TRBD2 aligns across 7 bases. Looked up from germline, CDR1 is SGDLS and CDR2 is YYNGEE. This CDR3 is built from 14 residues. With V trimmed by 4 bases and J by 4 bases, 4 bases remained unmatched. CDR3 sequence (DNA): TGTGCCAGCAGCTGGACTAGTGGCACCGGGGAGCTGTTTTTT. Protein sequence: CASSWTSGTGELFF.

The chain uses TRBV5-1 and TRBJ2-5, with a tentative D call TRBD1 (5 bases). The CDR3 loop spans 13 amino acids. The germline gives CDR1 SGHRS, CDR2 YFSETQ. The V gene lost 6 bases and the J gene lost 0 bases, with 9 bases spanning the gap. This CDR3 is CASTQGDQETQYF. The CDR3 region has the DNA TGCGCCAGCACGCAGGGCGACCAAGAGACCCAGTACTTC.

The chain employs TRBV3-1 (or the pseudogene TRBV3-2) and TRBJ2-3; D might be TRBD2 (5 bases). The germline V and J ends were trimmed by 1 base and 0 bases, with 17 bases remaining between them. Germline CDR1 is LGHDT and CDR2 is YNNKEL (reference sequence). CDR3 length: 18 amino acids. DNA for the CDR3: TGTGCCAGCAGCCAAGTGATCGGCGGACTTTCTAGCACAGATACGCAGTATTTT. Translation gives CASSQVIGGLSSTDTQYF.

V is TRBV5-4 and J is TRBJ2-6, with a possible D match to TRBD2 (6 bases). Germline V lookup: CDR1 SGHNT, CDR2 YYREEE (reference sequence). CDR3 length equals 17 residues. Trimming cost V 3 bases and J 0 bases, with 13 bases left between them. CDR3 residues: CASSSGLRSSGANVLTF. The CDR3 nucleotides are TGTGCCAGCAGCTCGGGACTCCGAAGCTCTGGGGCCAACGTCCTGACTTTC.

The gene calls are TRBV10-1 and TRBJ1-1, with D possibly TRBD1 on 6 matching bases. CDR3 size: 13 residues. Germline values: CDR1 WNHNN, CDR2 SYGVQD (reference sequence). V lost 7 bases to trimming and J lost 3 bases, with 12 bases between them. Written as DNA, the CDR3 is TGCGCCAGCAACAGGGAAAGAGACACTGAAGCTTTCTTT. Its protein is CASNRERDTEAFF.

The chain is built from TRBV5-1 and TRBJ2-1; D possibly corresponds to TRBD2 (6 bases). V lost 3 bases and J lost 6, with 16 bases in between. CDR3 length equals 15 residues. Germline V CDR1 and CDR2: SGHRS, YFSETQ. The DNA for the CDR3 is TGCGCCAGCAGCTCCCACTCGCGGGGTGGCAATGAGCAGTTCTTC. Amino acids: CASSSHSRGGNEQFF.

For the CDR3, the DNA is TGTGCCAGCAGCGCGGGACTAGCGGCTTACAATGAGCAGTTCTTC. As protein: CASSAGLAAYNEQFF. This chain connects TRBV11-2 to TRBJ2-1; 11 bases agree with TRBD2. The CDR3 loop spans 15 amino acids. Trimming took 5 bases from V and 4 from J; bases not matched to a gene: 4. Germline-derived CDR1 and CDR2 are SGHAT and FQNNGV.

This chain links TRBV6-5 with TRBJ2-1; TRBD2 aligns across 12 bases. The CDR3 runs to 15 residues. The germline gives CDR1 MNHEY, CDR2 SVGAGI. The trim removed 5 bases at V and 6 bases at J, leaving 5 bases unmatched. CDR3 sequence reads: CASSRTSGISNEQFF. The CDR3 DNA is TGTGCCAGCAGTAGGACTAGCGGGATCTCCAATGAGCAGTTCTTC.

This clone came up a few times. This chain's CDR3 is CARIPGLARYSEQFF. Written as DNA, the CDR3 is TGTGCCAGGATACCGGGACTAGCGAGATATAGTGAGCAGTTCTTC. The genes are TRBV6-5 and TRBJ2-1, with 10 bases matching TRBD2. Germline V CDR1 and CDR2: MNHEY, SVGAGI. V trimming: 9 bases; J trimming: 9 bases; junction bases outside the gene matches: 14. The CDR3 length is 15 residues.

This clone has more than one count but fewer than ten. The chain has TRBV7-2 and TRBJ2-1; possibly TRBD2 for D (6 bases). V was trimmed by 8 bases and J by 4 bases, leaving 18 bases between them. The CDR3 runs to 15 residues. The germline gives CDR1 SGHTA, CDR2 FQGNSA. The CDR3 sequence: CASSPTGGLYNEQFF. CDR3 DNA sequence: TGTGCCAGCTCGCCAACTGGAGGGCTGTACAATGAGCAGTTCTTC.

The DNA of the CDR3 is TGTGCCAGCAGTGAAGGTCGCCGTGGGCCTGAAGCTTTCTTT. Translating it yields CASSEGRRGPEAFF. V gene TRBV6-1 combines with J gene TRBJ1-1; unclear D gene. V lost 1 base and J 6 bases, leaving 12 bases between the germline ends. Looked up from germline, CDR1 is MNHNS and CDR2 is SASEGT. CDR3 length: 14 amino acids.

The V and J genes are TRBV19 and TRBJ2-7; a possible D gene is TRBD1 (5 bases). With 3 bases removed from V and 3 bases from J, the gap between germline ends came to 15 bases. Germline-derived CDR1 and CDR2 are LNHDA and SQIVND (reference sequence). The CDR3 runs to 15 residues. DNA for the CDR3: TGTGCCAGTAGTATGTCTCACAGGCCCCTCTACGAGCAGTACTTC. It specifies CASSMSHRPLYEQYF.

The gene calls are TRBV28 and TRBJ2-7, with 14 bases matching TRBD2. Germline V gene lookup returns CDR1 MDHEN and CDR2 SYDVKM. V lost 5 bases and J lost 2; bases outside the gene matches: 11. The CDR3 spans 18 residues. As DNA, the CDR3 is TGTGCCAGCAGTCCCCCCGGACTAGCGGGAGGTCCGACCTACGAGCAGTACTTC. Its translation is CASSPPGLAGGPTYEQYF.

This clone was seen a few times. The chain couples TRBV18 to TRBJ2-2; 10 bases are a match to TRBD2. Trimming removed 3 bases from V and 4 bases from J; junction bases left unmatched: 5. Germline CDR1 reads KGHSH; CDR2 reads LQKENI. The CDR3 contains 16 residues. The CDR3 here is CASSPSLAGSTGELFF. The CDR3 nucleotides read TGTGCCAGCTCACCGTCACTAGCGGGGAGCACCGGGGAGCTGTTTTTT.

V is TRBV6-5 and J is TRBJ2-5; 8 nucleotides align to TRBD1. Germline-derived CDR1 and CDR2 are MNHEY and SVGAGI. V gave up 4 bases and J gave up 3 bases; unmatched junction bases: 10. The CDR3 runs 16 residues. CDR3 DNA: TGTGCCAGCAGTTCGTACGGAACACAGGGGGAAGAGACCCAGTACTTC. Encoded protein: CASSSYGTQGEETQYF.

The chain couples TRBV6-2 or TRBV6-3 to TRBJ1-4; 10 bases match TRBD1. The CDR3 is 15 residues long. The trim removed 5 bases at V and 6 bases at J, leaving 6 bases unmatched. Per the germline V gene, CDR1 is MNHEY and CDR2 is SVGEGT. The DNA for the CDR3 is TGTGCCAGCAGTCAGGACAGGGGGACGTATGAAAAACTGTTTTTT. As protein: CASSQDRGTYEKLFF.

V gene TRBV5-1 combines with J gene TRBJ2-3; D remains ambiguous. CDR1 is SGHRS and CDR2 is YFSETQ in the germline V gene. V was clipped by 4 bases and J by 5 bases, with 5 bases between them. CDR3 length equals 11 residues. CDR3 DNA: TGCGCCAGCAGCAGAGGAGATACGCAGTATTTT. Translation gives CASSRGDTQYF.

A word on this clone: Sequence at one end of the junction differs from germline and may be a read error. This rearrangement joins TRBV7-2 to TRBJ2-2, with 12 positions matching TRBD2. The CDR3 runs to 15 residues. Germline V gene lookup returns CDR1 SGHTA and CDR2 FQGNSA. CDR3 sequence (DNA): TGTGCCAGCAGCCTAGCGGGAGGGGTCACCGGGGAGCTGTTTTTT. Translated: CASSLAGGVTGELFF.

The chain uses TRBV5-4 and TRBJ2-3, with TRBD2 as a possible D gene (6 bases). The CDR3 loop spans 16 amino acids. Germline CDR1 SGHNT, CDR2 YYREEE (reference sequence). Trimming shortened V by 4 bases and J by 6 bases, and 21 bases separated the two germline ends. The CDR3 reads CASSLWTAGKRDTQYF. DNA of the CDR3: TGTGCCAGCAGCCTGTGGACGGCGGGGAAACGCGATACGCAGTATTTT.

CDR3 in amino acids: CASSSSRTSAFEQYF. The CDR3 DNA follows: TGTGCCAGCAGTTCCTCAAGGACTAGCGCGTTCGAGCAGTACTTC. This rearrangement joins TRBV6-5 to TRBJ2-7, with TRBD2 matching over 9 bases. The germline CDR1 and CDR2 sequences are MNHEY and SVGAGI. V gave up 4 bases and J gave up 6 bases; unmatched junction bases: 10. The CDR3 is 15 amino acids.

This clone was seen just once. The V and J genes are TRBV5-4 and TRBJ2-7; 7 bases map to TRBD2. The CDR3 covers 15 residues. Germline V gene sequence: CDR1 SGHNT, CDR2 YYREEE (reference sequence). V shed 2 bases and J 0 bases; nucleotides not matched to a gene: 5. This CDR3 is CASSFASGSSYEQYF. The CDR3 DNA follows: TGTGCCAGCAGCTTCGCTAGCGGCAGCTCCTACGAGCAGTACTTC.

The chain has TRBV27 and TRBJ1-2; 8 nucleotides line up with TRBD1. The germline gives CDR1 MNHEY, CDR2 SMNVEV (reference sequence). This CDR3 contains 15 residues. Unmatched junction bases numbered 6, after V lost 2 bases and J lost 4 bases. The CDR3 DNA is TGTGCCAGCAGTTTACTGGGCAGGGGGCTCTATGGCTACACCTTC. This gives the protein CASSLLGRGLYGYTF.